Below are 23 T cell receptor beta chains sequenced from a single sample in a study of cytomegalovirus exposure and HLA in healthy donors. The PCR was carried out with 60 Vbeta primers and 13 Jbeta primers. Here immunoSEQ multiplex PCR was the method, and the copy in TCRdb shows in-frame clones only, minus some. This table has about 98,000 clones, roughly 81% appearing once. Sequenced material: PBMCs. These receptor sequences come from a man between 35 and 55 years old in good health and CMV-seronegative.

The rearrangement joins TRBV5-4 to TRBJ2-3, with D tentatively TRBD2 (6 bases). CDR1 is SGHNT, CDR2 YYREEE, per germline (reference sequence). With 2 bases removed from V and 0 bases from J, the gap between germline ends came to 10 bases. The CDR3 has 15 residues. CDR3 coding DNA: TGTGCCAGCAGCTTTGGAGGGGCTAGCACAGATACGCAGTATTTT. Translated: CASSFGGASTDTQYF. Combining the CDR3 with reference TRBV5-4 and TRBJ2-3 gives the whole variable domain ETGVTQSPTHLIKTRGQQVTLRCSSQSGHNTVSWYQQALGQGPQFIFQYYREEENGRGNFPPRFSGLQFPNYSSELNVNALELDDSALYLCASSFGGASTDTQYFGPGTRLTVL.

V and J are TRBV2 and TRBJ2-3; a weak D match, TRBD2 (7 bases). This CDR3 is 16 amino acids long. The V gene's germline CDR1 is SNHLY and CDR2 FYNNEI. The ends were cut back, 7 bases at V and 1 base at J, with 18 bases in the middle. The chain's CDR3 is CASTKGGGIGTDTQYF. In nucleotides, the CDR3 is TGTGCCAGCACCAAGGGGGGGGGTATCGGCACAGATACGCAGTATTTT.

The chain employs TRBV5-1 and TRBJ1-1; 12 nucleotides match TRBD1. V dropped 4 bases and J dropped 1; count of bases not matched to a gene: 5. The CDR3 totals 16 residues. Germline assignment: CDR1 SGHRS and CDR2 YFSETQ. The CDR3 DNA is TGCGCCAGCAGCACCGGGACAGGGGGCTGGAACACTGAAGCTTTCTTT. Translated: CASSTGTGGWNTEAFF. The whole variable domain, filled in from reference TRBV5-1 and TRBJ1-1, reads KAGVTQTPRYLIKTRGQQVTLSCSPISGHRSVSWYQQTPGQGLQFLFEYFSETQRNKGNFPGRFSGRQFSNSRSEMNVSTLELGDSALYLCASSTGTGGWNTEAFFGQGTRLTVV.

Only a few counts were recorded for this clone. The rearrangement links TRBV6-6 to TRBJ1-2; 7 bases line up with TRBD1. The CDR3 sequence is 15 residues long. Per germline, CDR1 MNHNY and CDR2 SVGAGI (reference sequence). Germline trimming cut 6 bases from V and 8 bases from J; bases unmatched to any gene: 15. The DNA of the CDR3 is TGTGCCAGCAGAGAACAGGGGCTGGTGCTCGGGGGCTACACCTTC. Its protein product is CASREQGLVLGGYTF.

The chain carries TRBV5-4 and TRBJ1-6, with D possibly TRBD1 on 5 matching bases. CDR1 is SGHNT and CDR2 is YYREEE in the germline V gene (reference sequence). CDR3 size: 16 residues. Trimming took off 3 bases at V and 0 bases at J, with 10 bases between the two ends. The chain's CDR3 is CASSSGGSSYNSPLHF. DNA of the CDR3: TGTGCCAGCAGCTCTGGGGGGAGCTCCTATAATTCACCCCTCCACTTT.

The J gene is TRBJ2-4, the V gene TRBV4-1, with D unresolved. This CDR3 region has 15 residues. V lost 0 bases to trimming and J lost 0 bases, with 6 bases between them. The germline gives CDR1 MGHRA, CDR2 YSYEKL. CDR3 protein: CASSQELLAKNIQYF. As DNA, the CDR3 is TGCGCCAGCAGCCAAGAACTGCTAGCCAAAAACATTCAGTACTTC.

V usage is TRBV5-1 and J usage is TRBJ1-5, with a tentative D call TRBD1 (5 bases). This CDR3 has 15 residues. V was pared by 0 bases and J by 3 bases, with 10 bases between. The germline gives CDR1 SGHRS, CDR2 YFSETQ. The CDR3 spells CASSLDVGLNQPQHF. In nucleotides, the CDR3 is TGCGCCAGCAGCTTGGATGTGGGGCTCAATCAGCCCCAGCATTTT.

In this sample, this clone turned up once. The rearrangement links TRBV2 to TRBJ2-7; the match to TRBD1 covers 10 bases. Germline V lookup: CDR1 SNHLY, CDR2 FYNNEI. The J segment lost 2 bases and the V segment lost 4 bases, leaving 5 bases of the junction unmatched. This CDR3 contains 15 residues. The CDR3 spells CASSAGQGWAYEQYF. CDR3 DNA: TGTGCCAGCAGTGCGGGACAGGGGTGGGCCTACGAGCAGTACTTC.

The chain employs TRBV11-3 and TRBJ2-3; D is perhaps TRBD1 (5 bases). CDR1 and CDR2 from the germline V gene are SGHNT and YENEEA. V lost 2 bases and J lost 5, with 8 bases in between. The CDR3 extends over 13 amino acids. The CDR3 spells CASSLQGQDTQYF. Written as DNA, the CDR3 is TGTGCCAGCAGCTTACAGGGCCAAGATACGCAGTATTTT.

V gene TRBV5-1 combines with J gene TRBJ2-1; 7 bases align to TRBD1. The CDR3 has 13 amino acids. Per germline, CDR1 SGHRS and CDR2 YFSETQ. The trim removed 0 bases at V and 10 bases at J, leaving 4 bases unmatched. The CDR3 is CASSLEVGQEQFF. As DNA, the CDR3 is TGCGCCAGCAGCTTGGAAGTGGGACAGGAGCAGTTCTTC.

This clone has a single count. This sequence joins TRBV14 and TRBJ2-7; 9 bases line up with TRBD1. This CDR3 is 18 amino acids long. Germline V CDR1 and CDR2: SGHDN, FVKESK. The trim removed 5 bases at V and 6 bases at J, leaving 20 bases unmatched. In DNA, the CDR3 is TGTGCCAGCAGCTTCACGCTTAAGGCGGGACAGGGAGGACTCGAGCAGTACTTC. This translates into CASSFTLKAGQGGLEQYF.

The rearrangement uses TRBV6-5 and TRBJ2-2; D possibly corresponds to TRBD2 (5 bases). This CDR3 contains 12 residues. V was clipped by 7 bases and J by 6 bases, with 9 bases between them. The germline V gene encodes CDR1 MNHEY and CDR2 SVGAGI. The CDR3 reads CASTRRAGELFF. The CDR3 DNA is TGTGCCAGCACCCGGCGGGCCGGGGAGCTGTTTTTT.

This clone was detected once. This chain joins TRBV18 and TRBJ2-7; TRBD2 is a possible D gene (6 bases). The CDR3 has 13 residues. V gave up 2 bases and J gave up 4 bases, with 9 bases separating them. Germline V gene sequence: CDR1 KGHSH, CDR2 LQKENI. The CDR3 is CASSPGTDYEQYF. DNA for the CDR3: TGTGCCAGCTCACCAGGGACTGATTACGAGCAGTACTTC.

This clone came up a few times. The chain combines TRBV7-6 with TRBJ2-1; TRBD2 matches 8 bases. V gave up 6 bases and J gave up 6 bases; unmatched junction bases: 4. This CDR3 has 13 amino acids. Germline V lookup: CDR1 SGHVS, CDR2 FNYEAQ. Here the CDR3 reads CASRSLAGNEQFF. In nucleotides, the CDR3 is TGTGCCAGCAGAAGTCTAGCGGGCAATGAGCAGTTCTTC.

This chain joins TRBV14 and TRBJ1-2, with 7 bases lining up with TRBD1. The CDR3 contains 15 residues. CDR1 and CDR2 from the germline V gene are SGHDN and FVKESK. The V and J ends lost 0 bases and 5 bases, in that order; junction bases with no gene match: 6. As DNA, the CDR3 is TGTGCCAGCAGCCAAGAGTCGGGACAGATTTATGGCTACACCTTC. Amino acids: CASSQESGQIYGYTF. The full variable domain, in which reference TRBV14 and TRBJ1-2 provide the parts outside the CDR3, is EAGVTQFPSHSVIEKGQTVTLRCDPISGHDNLYWYRRVMGKEIKFLLHFVKESKQDESGMPNNRFLAERTGGTYSTLKVQPAELEDSGVYFCASSQESGQIYGYTFGSGTRLTVV.

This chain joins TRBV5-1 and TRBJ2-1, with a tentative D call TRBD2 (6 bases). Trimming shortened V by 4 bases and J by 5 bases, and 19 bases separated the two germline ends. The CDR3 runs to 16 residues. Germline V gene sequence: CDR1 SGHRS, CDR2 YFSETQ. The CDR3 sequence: CASSPGLLTGDNEQFF. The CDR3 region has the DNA TGCGCCAGCAGCCCGGGACTCCTCACCGGGGACAATGAGCAGTTCTTC.

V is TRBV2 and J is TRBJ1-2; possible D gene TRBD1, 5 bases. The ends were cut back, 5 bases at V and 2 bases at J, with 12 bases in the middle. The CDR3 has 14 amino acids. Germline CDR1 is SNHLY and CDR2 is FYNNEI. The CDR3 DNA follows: TGTGCCAGCAGTCCCGGGGGAGGGAACTATGGCTACACCTTC. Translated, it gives CASSPGGGNYGYTF. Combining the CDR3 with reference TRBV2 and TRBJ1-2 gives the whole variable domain EPEVTQTPSHQVTQMGQEVILRCVPISNHLYFYWYRQILGQKVEFLVSFYNNEISEKSEIFDDQFSVERPDGSNFTLKIRSTKLEDSAMYFCASSPGGGNYGYTFGSGTRLTVV.

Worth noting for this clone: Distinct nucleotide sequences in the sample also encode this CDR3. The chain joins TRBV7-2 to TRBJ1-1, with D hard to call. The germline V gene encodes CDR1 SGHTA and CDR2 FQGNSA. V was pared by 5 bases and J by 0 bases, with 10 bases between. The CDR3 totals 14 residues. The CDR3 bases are TGTGCCAGCAGCCTAGTATTTCTGAACACTGAAGCTTTCTTT. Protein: CASSLVFLNTEAFF. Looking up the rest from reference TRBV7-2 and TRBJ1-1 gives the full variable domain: GAGVSQSPSNKVTEKGKDVELRCDPISGHTALYWYRQSLGQGLEFLIYFQGNSAPDKSGLPSDRFSAERTGGSVSTLTIQRTQQEDSAVYLCASSLVFLNTEAFFGQGTRLTVV.

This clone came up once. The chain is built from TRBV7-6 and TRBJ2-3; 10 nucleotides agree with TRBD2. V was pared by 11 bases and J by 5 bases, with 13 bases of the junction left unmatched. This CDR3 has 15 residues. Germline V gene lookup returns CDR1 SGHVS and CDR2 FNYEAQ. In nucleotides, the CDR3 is TGTGCCTCAGCCCCACTAGCGGGGTCCCGAGATACGCAGTATTTT. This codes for CASAPLAGSRDTQYF.

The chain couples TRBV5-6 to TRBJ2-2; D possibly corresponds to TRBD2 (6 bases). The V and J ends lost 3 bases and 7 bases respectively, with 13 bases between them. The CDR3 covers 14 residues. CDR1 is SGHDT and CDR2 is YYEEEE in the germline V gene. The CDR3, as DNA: TGTGCCAGCAGCTCCCGGCGGGGCGACGGGGAGCTGTTTTTT. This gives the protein CASSSRRGDGELFF.

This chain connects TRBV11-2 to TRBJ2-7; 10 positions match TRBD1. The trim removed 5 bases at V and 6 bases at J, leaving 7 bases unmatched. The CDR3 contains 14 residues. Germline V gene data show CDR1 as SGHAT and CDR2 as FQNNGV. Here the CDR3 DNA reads TGTGCCAGCAGCCCCCGAGGGACAGGGGTCGAGCAGTACTTC. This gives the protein CASSPRGTGVEQYF.

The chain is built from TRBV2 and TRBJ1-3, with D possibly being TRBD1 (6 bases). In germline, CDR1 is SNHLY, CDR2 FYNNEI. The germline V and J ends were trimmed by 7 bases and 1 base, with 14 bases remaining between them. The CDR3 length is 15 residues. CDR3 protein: CASIIGTRSGNTIYF. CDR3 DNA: TGTGCCAGCATAATCGGGACAAGGTCTGGAAACACCATATATTTT.

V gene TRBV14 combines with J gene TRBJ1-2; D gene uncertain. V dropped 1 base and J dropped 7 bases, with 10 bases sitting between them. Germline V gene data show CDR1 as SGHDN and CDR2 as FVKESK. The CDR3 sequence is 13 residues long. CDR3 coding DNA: TGTGCCAGCAGCCAAGGGGCAGCCTCTGGCTACACCTTC. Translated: CASSQGAASGYTF.